The 28 T cell receptor beta chains reported below all come from one sample, sequenced in a study of cytomegalovirus exposure and HLA in healthy donors. The data were produced by immunoSEQ multiplex PCR, yet TCRdb's version contains in-frame clones alone and is incomplete. The table lists 150,000 to 200,000 clones, roughly 85% of them singletons. The sample consisted of PBMCs. The source is a man aged 18-30 years in good health and CMV-seropositive.

This clone was counted a few times. The chain uses TRBV2 and TRBJ1-2; perhaps TRBD1 as D (5 bases). Trimming took 4 bases from V and 2 from J, leaving 11 bases between them. The CDR3 totals 14 residues. Germline V lookup: CDR1 SNHLY, CDR2 FYNNEI. The CDR3 nucleotides are TGTGCCAGCAGTGCAGCGGGGCCAAACTATGGCTACACCTTC. As protein: CASSAAGPNYGYTF.

This chain uses TRBV27 with TRBJ2-2; D is perhaps TRBD1 (6 bases). The CDR3 runs 14 residues. Germline V gene data show CDR1 as MNHEY and CDR2 as SMNVEV (reference sequence). V lost 4 bases, J lost 6 bases, and 12 bases lay in between. CDR3: CASSSNRAAGELFF. In DNA, the CDR3 is TGTGCCAGCAGTTCAAACAGGGCTGCCGGGGAGCTGTTTTTT.

The chain uses TRBV4-2 and TRBJ2-3; 15 nucleotides match TRBD2. Germline CDR1 reads LGHNA; CDR2 reads YNFKEQ. This CDR3 spans 16 amino acids. The J segment lost 4 bases and the V segment lost 6 bases, leaving 5 bases of the junction unmatched. CDR3 region: CASRGLAGGLADTQYF. In nucleotides, the CDR3 is TGTGCCAGCAGGGGACTAGCGGGGGGTCTCGCAGATACGCAGTATTTT.

This sequence joins TRBV30 and TRBJ2-7; D call uncertain. Deletions cut 1 base from V and 4 bases from J, with 8 bases between. Germline V CDR1 and CDR2: GTSNPN, SVGIG (reference sequence). The CDR3 is 12 residues long. The CDR3 DNA reads TGTGCCTGGAGTGGCCTGCGGTACGAGCAGTACTTC. Protein: CAWSGLRYEQYF.

This clone has at least ten counts. The chain couples TRBV2 to TRBJ2-7, with D uncertain. Germline CDR1 SNHLY, CDR2 FYNNEI. Between the trimmed V and J ends, which lost 7 bases and 0 bases, there was a span of 10 bases. The CDR3 runs to 13 residues. CDR3 sequence (DNA): TGTGCCAGCACGCCATCGAGCTCCTACGAGCAGTACTTC. Translating it yields CASTPSSSYEQYF.

In this sample, this clone turned up once. The chain couples TRBV28 to TRBJ1-3; 7 nucleotides match TRBD1. Germline CDR1 MDHEN, CDR2 SYDVKM. The V and J ends lost 6 bases and 0 bases, in that order; junction bases with no gene match: 11. This CDR3 spans 17 amino acids. For the CDR3, the DNA is TGTGCCAGCAGCCAGGGACAGCCTATAAGCTCTGGAAACACCATATATTTT. Its translation: CASSQGQPISSGNTIYF.

The chain combines TRBV7-3 with TRBJ2-1, with TRBD1 identical over 8 bases. V trimming: 5 bases; J trimming: 3 bases; junction bases outside the gene matches: 12. CDR1 and CDR2 (germline): SGHTA, FQGTGA. The CDR3 loop spans 17 amino acids. In DNA, the CDR3 is TGTGCCAGCAGCCCGAGTATTCGGACAGGGCTCTACAATGAGCAGTTCTTC. Protein: CASSPSIRTGLYNEQFF.

The chain couples TRBV7-9 to TRBJ2-3; TRBD2 is a possible D gene (5 bases). Germline V gene lookup returns CDR1 SEHNR and CDR2 FQNEAQ (reference sequence). The CDR3 length is 17 residues. Trimming took 5 bases from V and 1 from J, leaving 19 bases between them. The CDR3 DNA is TGTGCCAGCAGCCCGCCATTATCGGGAAAAGGCACAGATACGCAGTATTTT. Translated, it gives CASSPPLSGKGTDTQYF.

V is TRBV30 and J is TRBJ1-1, with a possible D match to TRBD1 (5 bases). Germline V lookup: CDR1 GTSNPN, CDR2 SVGIG (reference sequence). The CDR3 has 14 residues. With 2 bases removed from V and 0 bases from J, the gap between germline ends came to 10 bases. The CDR3: CAWSNRQMNTEAFF. The CDR3 coding sequence is TGTGCCTGGAGTAATAGACAGATGAACACTGAAGCTTTCTTT.

The chain uses TRBV11-3 and TRBJ2-7; the match to TRBD2 covers 13 bases. Losses at the gene ends were 5 bases for V and 2 bases for J; bases not matched to a gene: 9. Looked up from germline, CDR1 is SGHNT and CDR2 is YENEEA. CDR3 length equals 17 residues. The chain's CDR3 is CASSPRTSGGKAYEQYF. Written as DNA, the CDR3 is TGTGCCAGCAGCCCCCGGACTAGCGGGGGAAAAGCCTACGAGCAGTACTTC. The whole variable domain, filled in from reference TRBV11-3 and TRBJ2-7, reads EAGVVQSPRYKIIEKKQPVAFWCNPISGHNTLYWYLQNLGQGPELLIRYENEEAVDDSQLPKDRFSAERLKGVDSTLKIQPAELGDSAVYLCASSPRTSGGKAYEQYFGPGTRLTVT.

The rearrangement joins TRBV28 to TRBJ2-7, with D possibly matching TRBD1 (6 bases). CDR3 size: 15 residues. The germline V gene has CDR1 MDHEN and CDR2 SYDVKM. V gave up 2 bases and J gave up 1 base, with 12 bases separating them. The CDR3 DNA follows: TGTGCCAGCAGTTTAGCCCAAGGACAGTCCTACGAGCAGTACTTC. It yields the protein CASSLAQGQSYEQYF.

The chain joins TRBV7-9 to TRBJ2-7; 7 bases align to TRBD1. V gave up 1 base and J gave up 9 bases; unmatched junction bases: 9. In germline, CDR1 is SEHNR, CDR2 FQNEAQ (reference sequence). The CDR3 is 14 residues long. The CDR3 sequence is CASSLESGQAGQYF. CDR3 DNA sequence: TGTGCCAGCAGCTTAGAATCCGGACAGGCGGGGCAGTACTTC.

This clone came up once. The J gene is TRBJ2-7, the V gene TRBV5-1; 8 positions agree with TRBD2. CDR1 is SGHRS, CDR2 YFSETQ, per germline. Losses at the gene ends were 1 base for V and 1 base for J; bases not matched to a gene: 4. This CDR3 comprises 15 residues. CDR3 amino acids: CASSLRREVSYEQYF. CDR3 nucleotides: TGCGCCAGCAGCTTGAGGCGGGAGGTATCCTACGAGCAGTACTTC.

The chain employs TRBV28 and TRBJ1-1; the D is unclear. This CDR3 contains 13 residues. Germline V gives CDR1 MDHEN, CDR2 SYDVKM. The ends were cut back, 5 bases at V and 1 base at J, with 8 bases in the middle. This CDR3 reads CASSPYENTEAFF. CDR3 coding DNA: TGTGCCAGCAGTCCCTACGAGAACACTGAAGCTTTCTTT.

This clone was recorded only once. V usage is TRBV2 and J usage is TRBJ2-2, with D perhaps TRBD1 (7 bases). Germline V gene sequence: CDR1 SNHLY, CDR2 FYNNEI. Trimming pared 2 bases from V and 6 bases from J, leaving 16 bases between. The CDR3 contains 16 residues. The chain's CDR3 is CASSEQGGRRAGELFF. CDR3 DNA: TGTGCCAGCAGTGAACAGGGGGGTAGGCGGGCCGGGGAGCTGTTTTTT. Based on the CDR3 plus reference TRBV2 and TRBJ2-2, the full variable domain is EPEVTQTPSHQVTQMGQEVILRCVPISNHLYFYWYRQILGQKVEFLVSFYNNEISEKSEIFDDQFSVERPDGSNFTLKIRSTKLEDSAMYFCASSEQGGRRAGELFFGEGSRLTVL.

This sequence joins TRBV7-9 and TRBJ2-1; 9 bases fit TRBD1. The J segment lost 3 bases and the V segment lost 2 bases, leaving 2 bases of the junction unmatched. The CDR3 runs 15 residues. Germline V gives CDR1 SEHNR, CDR2 FQNEAQ (reference sequence). This chain's CDR3 is CASSLMGQGYNEQFF. CDR3 DNA sequence: TGTGCCAGCAGCTTAATGGGACAGGGCTACAATGAGCAGTTCTTC.

The genes are TRBV27 and TRBJ1-5; possible D gene TRBD1, 5 bases. Trimming cost V 4 bases and J 3 bases, with 13 bases left between them. CDR1 and CDR2 (germline): MNHEY, SMNVEV (reference sequence). This CDR3 has 15 amino acids. The DNA of the CDR3 is TGTGCCAGCAGTTGGGGCCGGAGTTCCAATCAGCCCCAGCATTTT. Its protein is CASSWGRSSNQPQHF.

This sequence joins TRBV30 and TRBJ2-7; a weak D match, TRBD1 (5 bases). The CDR3 covers 15 residues. Per germline, CDR1 GTSNPN and CDR2 SVGIG (reference sequence). Trimming pared 0 bases from V and 1 base from J, leaving 13 bases between. CDR3 bases: TGTGCCTGGAGTGTCACCCAGGGCCCATCCTACGAGCAGTACTTC. Amino acids: CAWSVTQGPSYEQYF.

This clone was detected once. V and J are TRBV5-1 and TRBJ1-2; 9 bases map to TRBD1. The CDR3 is 14 amino acids. Looked up from germline, CDR1 is SGHRS and CDR2 is YFSETQ. After removal of 4 bases from V and 3 bases from J, the junction contained 4 bases not matched to a gene. Here the CDR3 DNA reads TGCGCCAGCAGCCCGGGACAGGGCTACTATGGCTACACCTTC. Amino acids: CASSPGQGYYGYTF.

The genes are TRBV28 and TRBJ1-5, with D perhaps matching TRBD1 (6 bases). V lost 6 bases, J lost 12 bases, and 21 bases lay in between. CDR1 is MDHEN, CDR2 SYDVKM, per germline. CDR3 length: 14 residues. The CDR3: CASRPTGPPRVQHF. The CDR3 region has the DNA TGTGCCAGCAGACCAACAGGGCCCCCGCGGGTCCAGCATTTT.

The J gene is TRBJ2-7, the V gene TRBV2, with TRBD1 as a possible D gene (6 bases). Germline-derived CDR1 and CDR2 are SNHLY and FYNNEI. This CDR3 contains 13 residues. The V gene lost 3 bases and the J gene lost 4 bases, with 10 bases spanning the gap. CDR3 region: CASSDQGMYEQYF. CDR3 nucleotides: TGTGCCAGCAGTGACCAGGGGATGTACGAGCAGTACTTC.

The sample holds one count of this clone. This sequence joins TRBV15 and TRBJ2-1; D ambiguous. CDR3 length equals 13 residues. From germline, CDR1 is LNHNV and CDR2 YYDKDF (reference sequence). The V end lost 1 base, the J end lost 5 bases, and 6 bases lay between the germline ends. The CDR3 nucleotides are TGTGCCACCAGCAGAGCTTTAGACAATGAGCAGTTCTTC. It is translated as CATSRALDNEQFF.

This clone turned up a few times. The same CDR3 also results from other DNA sequences found in this sample. The chain uses TRBV7-9 and TRBJ2-7; D is perhaps TRBD2 (5 bases). The V and J ends lost 2 bases and 0 bases respectively, with 5 bases between them. The CDR3 is made up of 13 amino acids. Germline loops: CDR1 SEHNR, CDR2 FQNEAQ (reference sequence). In nucleotides, the CDR3 is TGTGCCAGCAGCTTAACTAGCTCCTACGAGCAGTACTTC. It encodes CASSLTSSYEQYF.

The V gene is TRBV7-6, the J gene TRBJ1-3; D remains ambiguous. V was cut by 1 base and J by 3 bases, with 10 bases left in between. Germline V CDR1 and CDR2: SGHVS, FNYEAQ. There are 15 residues in the CDR3. The CDR3 here is CASSLGPFSGNTIYF. In DNA, the CDR3 is TGTGCCAGCAGCTTAGGCCCCTTCAGTGGAAACACCATATATTTT.

The chain carries TRBV7-9 and TRBJ1-4, with D perhaps matching TRBD1 (5 bases). This CDR3 is 12 amino acids long. V lost 4 bases and J lost 7, with 7 bases in between. Germline V gene data show CDR1 as SEHNR and CDR2 as FQNEAQ (reference sequence). This chain's CDR3 is CASSSGGEKLFF. In nucleotides, the CDR3 is TGTGCCAGCAGCTCGGGGGGTGAAAAACTGTTTTTT.

The gene calls are TRBV6-5 and TRBJ2-1; 12 positions match TRBD2. J gave up 13 bases and V 5 bases, and 6 bases lay outside the gene matches. The CDR3 is 13 amino acids. The germline V gene has CDR1 MNHEY and CDR2 SVGAGI. Here the CDR3 reads CASSRLAGEDQFF. CDR3 bases: TGTGCCAGCAGTCGACTAGCGGGAGAGGATCAGTTCTTC.

Details on this clone: Other DNA sequences in this specimen translate into the identical CDR3. This chain connects TRBV10-3 to TRBJ2-3, with 14 bases matching TRBD2. The V gene's germline CDR1 is ENHRY and CDR2 SYGVKD. Trimming took 4 bases from V and 0 from J; bases not matched to a gene: 0. The CDR3 sequence is 16 residues long. The CDR3 reads CAISGLAGGSTDTQYF. The CDR3, as DNA: TGTGCCATCAGTGGACTAGCGGGGGGGAGCACAGATACGCAGTATTTT.

The genes are TRBV5-1 and TRBJ2-5; tentatively, D is TRBD1 (6 bases). Deletions cut 5 bases from V and 2 bases from J, with 19 bases between. The CDR3 sequence is 16 residues long. Germline CDR1 and CDR2: SGHRS and YFSETQ. CDR3 region: CASRSNRDTLQETQYF. As DNA, the CDR3 is TGCGCCAGCAGGTCAAACCGGGACACTTTACAAGAGACCCAGTACTTC.